This T cell receptor beta chain is from a study of cytomegalovirus exposure and HLA in healthy donors. Study information: Samples from HLA-typed donors yielded around 79 million unique TCRs in an early data release.

Findings and caveats of the study: Several of the most significant clusters were apparently associated with common viral pathogens in a later analysis.

The donors gave bone marrow, and they were healthy. Vbeta (60) and Jbeta (13) primers were used in the PCR. Using immunoSEQ multiplex PCR, the repertoire was profiled, and TCRdb retains in-frame clones only, with some absent. The table lists around 140,000 clones, roughly 73% of them singletons. The V segment lost 1 base and the J segment 7 bases; nucleotides outside the gene matches: 5. The CDR3 totals 16 residues. Germline V lookup: CDR1 KGHSH, CDR2 LQKENI. As regards this clone: Antigen unknown.

V and J are TRBV18 and TRBJ1-6; TRBD1 matches 9 bases. Sequencing was carried out using PBMCs. This sequence originates from a male donor in good health and CMV-seronegative. CDR3 in amino acids: CASSPRGGQGNSPLHF. In DNA form, the CDR3 reads TGTGCCAGCTCACCACGCGGCGGACAGGGGAATTCACCCCTCCACTTT.